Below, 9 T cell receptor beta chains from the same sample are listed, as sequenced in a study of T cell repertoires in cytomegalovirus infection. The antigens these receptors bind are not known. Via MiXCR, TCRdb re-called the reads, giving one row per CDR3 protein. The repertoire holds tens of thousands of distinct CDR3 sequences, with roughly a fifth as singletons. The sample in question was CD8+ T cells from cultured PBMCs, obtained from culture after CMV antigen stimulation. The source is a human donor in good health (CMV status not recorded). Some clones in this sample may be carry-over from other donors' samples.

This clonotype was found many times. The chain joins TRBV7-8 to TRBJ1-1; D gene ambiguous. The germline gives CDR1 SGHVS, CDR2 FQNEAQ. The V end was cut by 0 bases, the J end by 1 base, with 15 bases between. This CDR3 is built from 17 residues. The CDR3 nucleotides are TGTGCCAGCAGCTTAGCGCGGGGTCGGCTTTCGAACACTGAAGCTTTCTTT. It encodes CASSLARGRLSNTEAFF.

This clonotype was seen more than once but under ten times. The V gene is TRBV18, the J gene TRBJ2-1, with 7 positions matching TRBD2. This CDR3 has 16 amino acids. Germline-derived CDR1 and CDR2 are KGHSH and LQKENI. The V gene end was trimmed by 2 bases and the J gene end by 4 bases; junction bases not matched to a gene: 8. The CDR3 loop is CASSPSGGVNYNEQFF. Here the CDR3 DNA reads TGTGCCAGCTCACCAAGTGGGGGGGTAAATTACAATGAGCAGTTCTTC.

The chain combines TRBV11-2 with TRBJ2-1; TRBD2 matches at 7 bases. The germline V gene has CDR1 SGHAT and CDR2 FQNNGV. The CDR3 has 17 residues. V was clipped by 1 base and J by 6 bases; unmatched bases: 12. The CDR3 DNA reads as TGTGCCAGCAGCTTAGGGGAGGGGCGGGAGAATAGCAATGAGCAGTTCTTC. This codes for CASSLGEGRENSNEQFF.

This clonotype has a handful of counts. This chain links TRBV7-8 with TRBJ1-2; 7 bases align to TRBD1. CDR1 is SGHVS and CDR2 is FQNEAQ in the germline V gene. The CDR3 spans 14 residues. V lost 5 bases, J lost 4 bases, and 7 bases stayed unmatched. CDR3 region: CASSPTGDSYGYTF. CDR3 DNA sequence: TGTGCCAGCAGCCCGACGGGGGACAGCTATGGCTACACCTTC. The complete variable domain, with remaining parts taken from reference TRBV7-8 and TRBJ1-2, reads GAGVSQSPRYKVAKRGQDVALRCDPISGHVSLFWYQQALGQGPEFLTYFQNEAQLDKSGLPSDRFFAERPEGSVSTLKIQRTQQEDSAVYLCASSPTGDSYGYTFGSGTRLTVV.

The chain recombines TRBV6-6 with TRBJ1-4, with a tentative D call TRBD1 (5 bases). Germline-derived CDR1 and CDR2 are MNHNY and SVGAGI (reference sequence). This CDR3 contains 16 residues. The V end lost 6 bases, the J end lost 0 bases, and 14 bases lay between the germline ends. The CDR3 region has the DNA TGTGCCAGCAGCCCAAGGGGAGTTGCAACTAATGAAAAACTGTTTTTT. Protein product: CASSPRGVATNEKLFF.

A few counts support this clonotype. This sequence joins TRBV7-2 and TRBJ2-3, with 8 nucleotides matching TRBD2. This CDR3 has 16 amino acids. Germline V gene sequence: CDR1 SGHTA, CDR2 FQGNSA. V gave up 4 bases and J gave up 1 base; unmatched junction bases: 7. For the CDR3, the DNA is TGTGCCAGCAGCTGGACCAGCGGGGGCCGCACAGATACGCAGTATTTT. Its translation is CASSWTSGGRTDTQYF.

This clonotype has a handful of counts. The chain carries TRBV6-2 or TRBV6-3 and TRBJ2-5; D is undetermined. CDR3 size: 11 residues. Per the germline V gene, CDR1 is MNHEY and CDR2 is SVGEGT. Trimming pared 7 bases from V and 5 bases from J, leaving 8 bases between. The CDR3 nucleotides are TGTGCCAGCACCGTAGGGGAGACCCAGTACTTC. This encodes CASTVGETQYF.

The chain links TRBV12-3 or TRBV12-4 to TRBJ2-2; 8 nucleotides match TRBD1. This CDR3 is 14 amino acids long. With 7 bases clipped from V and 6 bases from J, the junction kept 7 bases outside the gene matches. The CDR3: CASKTGGTAGELFF. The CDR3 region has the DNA TGTGCCAGCAAAACAGGGGGAACGGCCGGGGAGCTGTTTTTT.

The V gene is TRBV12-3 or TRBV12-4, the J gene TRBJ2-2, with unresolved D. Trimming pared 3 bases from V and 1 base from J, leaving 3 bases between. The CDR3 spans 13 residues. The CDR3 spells CASSFWNTGELFF. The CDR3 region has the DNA TGTGCCAGCAGTTTCTGGAACACCGGGGAGCTGTTTTTT.